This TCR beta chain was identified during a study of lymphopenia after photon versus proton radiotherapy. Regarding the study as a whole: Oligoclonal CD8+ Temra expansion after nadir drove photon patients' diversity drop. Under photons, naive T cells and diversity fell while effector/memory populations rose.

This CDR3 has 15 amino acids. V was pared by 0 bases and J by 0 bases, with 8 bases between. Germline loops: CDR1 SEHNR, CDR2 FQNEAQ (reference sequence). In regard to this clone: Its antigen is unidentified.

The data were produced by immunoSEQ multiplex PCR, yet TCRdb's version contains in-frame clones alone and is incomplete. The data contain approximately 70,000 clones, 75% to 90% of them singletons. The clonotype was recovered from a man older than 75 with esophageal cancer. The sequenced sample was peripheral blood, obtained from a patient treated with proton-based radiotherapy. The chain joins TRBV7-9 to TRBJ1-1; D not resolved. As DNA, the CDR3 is TGTGCCAGCAGCTTAGCGGTCGGGATGAACACTGAAGCTTTCTTT. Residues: CASSLAVGMNTEAFF.